The clone carrying this T cell receptor beta chain was found a few times. The PCR used 60 Vbeta and 13 Jbeta primers. In the study's own analysis: Unique TCR beta chains numbered approximately 80 million in a later analysis, with around 10 million shared. The data were produced by immunoSEQ multiplex PCR, yet TCRdb's version contains in-frame clones alone and is incomplete. D and trimming were read from the DNA, whereas the V and J calls and clone size are those reported in that table. Among under 200,000 clones listed, roughly 80% were seen once. CDR3 length: 13 amino acids. The germline CDR1 and CDR2 sequences are MNHEY and SVGAGI. Trimming removed 5 bases from V and 7 bases from J, with 14 bases in between. These data come from a study of cytomegalovirus exposure and HLA in healthy donors. Study-level information: Counted in an early data release were about 85 million unique TCRs from HLA-typed donors.

Those who donated were healthy bone marrow donors. V gene TRBV6-5 combines with J gene TRBJ1-2; no definite D call. This sequence was found in a male donor in good health and CMV-seronegative. Sequenced input: PBMCs. This CDR3 is CASSPKRPAGYTF. As DNA, the CDR3 is TGTGCCAGCAGTCCTAAGAGGCCGGCTGGCTACACCTTC.